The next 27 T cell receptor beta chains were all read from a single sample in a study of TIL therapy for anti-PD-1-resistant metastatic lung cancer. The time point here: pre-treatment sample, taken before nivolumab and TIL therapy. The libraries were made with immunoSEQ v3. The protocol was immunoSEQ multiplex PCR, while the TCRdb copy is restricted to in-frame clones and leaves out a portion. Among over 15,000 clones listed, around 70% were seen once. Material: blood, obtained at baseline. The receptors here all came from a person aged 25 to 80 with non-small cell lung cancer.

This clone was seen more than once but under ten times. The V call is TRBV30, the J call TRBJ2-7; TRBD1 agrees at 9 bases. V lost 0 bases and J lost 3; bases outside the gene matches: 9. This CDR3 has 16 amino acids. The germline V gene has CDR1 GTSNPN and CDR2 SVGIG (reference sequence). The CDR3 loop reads CAWSVGPYRGLYEQYF. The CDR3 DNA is TGTGCCTGGAGTGTAGGCCCCTACAGGGGGCTCTACGAGCAGTACTTC. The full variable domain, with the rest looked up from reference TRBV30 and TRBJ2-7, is SQTIHQWPATLVQPVGSPLSLECTVEGTSNPNLYWYRQAAGRGLQLLFYSVGIGQISSEVPQNLSASRPQDRQFILSSKKLLLSDSGFYLCAWSVGPYRGLYEQYFGPGTRLTVT.

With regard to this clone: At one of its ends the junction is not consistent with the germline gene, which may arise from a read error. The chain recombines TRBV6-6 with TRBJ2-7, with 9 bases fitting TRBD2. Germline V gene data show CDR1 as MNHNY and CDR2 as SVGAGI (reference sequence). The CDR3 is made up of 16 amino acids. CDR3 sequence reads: CAGSYSRGGGVYEQYF. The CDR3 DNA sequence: TGTGCCGGCAGTTACTCGCGTGGCGGGGGGGTTTACGAGCAGTACTTC.

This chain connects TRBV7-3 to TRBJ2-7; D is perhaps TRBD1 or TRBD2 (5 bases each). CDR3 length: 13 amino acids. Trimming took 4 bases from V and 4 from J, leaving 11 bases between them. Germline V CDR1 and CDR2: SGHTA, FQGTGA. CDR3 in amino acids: CASSSGWGYEQYF. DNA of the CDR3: TGTGCCAGCAGCTCCGGTTGGGGGTACGAGCAGTACTTC.

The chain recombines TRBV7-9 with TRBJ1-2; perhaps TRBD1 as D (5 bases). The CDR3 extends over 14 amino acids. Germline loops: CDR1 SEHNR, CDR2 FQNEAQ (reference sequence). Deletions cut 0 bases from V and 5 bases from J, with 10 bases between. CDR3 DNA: TGTGCCAGCAGCTTAGCTCTGGCAGGGTATGGCTACACCTTC. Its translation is CASSLALAGYGYTF.

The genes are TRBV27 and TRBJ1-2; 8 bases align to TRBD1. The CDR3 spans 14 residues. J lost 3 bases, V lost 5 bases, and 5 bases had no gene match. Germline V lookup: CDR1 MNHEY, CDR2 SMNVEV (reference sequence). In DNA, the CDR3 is TGTGCCAGCAGTGGGACAGGTGACTACTATGGCTACACCTTC. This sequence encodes CASSGTGDYYGYTF.

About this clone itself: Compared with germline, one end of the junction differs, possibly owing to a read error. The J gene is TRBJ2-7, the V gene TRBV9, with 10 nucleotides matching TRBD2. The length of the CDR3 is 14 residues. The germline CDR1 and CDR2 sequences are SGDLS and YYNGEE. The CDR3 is CASSGTAGGQFQNF. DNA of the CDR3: TGTGCCAGCAGCGGGACAGCGGGGGGGCAGTTTCAGAACTTC.

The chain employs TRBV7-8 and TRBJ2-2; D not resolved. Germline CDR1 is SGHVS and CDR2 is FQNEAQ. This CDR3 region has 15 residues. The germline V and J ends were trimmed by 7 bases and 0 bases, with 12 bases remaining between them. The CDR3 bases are TGTGCCAGCACCTTGGTGTCTGCGAACACCGGGGAGCTGTTTTTT. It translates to CASTLVSANTGELFF.

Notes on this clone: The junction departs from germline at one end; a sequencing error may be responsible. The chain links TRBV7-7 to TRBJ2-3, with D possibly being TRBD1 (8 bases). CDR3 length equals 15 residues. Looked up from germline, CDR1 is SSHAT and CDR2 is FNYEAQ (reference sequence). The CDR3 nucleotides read TGTGCTAGCAGCTCCGGACAGGGAGGGGGAGATACGCAGTATTTT. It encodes CASSSGQGGGDTQYF. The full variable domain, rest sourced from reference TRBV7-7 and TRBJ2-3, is GAGVSQSPRYKVTKRGQDVTLRCDPISSHATLYWYQQALGQGPEFLTYFNYEAQPDKSGLPSDRFSAERPEGSISTLTIQRTEQRDSAMYRCASSSGQGGGDTQYFGPGTRLTVL.

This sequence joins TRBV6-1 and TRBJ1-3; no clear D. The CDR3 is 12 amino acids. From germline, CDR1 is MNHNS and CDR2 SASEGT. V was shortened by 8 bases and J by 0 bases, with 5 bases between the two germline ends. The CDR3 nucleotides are TGTGCCAGCCACAGCTCTGGAAACACCATATATTTT. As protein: CASHSSGNTIYF.

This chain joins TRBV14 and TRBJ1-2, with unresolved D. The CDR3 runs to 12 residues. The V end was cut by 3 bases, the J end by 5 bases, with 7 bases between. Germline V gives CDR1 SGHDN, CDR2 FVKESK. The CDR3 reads CASSQWLYGYTF. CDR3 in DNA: TGTGCCAGCAGCCAGTGGCTTTATGGCTACACCTTC.

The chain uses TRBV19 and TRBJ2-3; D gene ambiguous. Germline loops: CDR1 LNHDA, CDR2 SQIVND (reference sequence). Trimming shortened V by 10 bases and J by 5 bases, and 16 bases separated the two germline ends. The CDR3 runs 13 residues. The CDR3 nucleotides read TGTGCCACCCGACCGAGGCAGGAAGATACGCAGTATTTT. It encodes CATRPRQEDTQYF.

This CDR3 is CASKVGGGTDTQYF. DNA of the CDR3: TGTGCCAGCAAGGTAGGGGGAGGCACAGATACGCAGTATTTT. This chain uses TRBV6-1 with TRBJ2-3; tentatively, D is TRBD1 (6 bases). CDR3 size: 14 residues. Germline V gene data show CDR1 as MNHNS and CDR2 as SASEGT. Trimming left V 7 bases short and J 1 base short, with 12 bases between.

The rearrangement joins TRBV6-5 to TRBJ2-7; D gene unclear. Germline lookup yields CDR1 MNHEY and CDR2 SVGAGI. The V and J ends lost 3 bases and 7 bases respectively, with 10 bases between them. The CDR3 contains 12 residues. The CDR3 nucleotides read TGTGCCAGCAGTTATGTTTTAAGAGAGCAGTACTTC. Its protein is CASSYVLREQYF.

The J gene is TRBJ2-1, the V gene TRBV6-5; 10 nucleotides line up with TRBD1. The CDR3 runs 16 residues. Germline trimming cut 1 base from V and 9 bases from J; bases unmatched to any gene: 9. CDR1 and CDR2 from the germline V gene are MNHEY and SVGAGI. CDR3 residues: CASSYYRDRGRAEQFF. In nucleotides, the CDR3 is TGTGCCAGCAGTTACTATCGGGACAGGGGAAGGGCTGAGCAGTTCTTC.

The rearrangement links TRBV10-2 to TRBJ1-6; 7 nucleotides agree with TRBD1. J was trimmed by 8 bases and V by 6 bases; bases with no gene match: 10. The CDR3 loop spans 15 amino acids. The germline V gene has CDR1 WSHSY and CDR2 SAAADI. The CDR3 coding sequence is TGCGCCAGCAGGAGGGGACAGTCTGGAGATTCACCCCTCCACTTT. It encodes CASRRGQSGDSPLHF.

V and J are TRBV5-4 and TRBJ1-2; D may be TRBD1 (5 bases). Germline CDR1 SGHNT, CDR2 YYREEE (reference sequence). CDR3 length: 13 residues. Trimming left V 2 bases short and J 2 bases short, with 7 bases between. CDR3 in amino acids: CASSFAGNYGYTF. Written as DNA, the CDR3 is TGTGCCAGCAGCTTTGCAGGGAACTATGGCTACACCTTC.

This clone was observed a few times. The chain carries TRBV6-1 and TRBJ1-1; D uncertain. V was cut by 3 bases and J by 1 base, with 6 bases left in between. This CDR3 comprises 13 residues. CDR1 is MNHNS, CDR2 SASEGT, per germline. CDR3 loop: CASSEVWNTEAFF. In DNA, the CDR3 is TGTGCCAGCAGTGAGGTTTGGAACACTGAAGCTTTCTTT.

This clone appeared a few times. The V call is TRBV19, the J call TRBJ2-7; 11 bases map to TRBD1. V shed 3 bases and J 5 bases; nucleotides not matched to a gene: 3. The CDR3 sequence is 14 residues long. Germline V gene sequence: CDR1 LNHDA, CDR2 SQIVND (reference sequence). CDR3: CASSMDRGRHEQYF. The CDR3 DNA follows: TGTGCCAGTAGTATGGACAGGGGGCGCCACGAGCAGTACTTC.

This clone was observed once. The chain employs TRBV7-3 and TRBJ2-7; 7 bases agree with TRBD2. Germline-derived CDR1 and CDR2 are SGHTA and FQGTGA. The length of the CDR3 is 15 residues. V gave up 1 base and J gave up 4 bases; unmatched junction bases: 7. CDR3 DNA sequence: TGTGCCAGCAGCTTAAGTAGCGGGTTTTCGTACGAGCAGTACTTC. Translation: CASSLSSGFSYEQYF.

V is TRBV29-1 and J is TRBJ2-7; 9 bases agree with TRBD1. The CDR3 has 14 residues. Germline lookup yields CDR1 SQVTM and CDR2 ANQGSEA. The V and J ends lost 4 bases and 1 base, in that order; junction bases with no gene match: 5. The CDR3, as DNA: TGCAGCGTTGGCGGGACAGGGATGTCCTACGAGCAGTACTTC. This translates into CSVGGTGMSYEQYF.

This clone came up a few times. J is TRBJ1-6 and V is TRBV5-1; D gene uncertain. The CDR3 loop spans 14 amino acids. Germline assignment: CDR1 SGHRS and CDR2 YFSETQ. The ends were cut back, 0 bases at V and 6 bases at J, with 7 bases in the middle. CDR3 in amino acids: CASSLDGLNSPLHF. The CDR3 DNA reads TGCGCCAGCAGCTTGGACGGTCTTAATTCACCCCTCCACTTT. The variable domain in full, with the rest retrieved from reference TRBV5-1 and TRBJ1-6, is KAGVTQTPRYLIKTRGQQVTLSCSPISGHRSVSWYQQTPGQGLQFLFEYFSETQRNKGNFPGRFSGRQFSNSRSEMNVSTLELGDSALYLCASSLDGLNSPLHFGNGTRLTVT.

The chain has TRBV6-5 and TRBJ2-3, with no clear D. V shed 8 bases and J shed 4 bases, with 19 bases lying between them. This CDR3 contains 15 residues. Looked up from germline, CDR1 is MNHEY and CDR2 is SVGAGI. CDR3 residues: CASGSRYSFADTQYF. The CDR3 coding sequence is TGTGCCAGCGGATCTAGATACTCCTTCGCAGATACGCAGTATTTT.

The CDR3 DNA is TGTGCCAGCAGTTACTCGAAACTAGCGGGGCGGTACGAGCAGTACTTC. The encoded protein is CASSYSKLAGRYEQYF. The chain recombines TRBV6-5 with TRBJ2-7; 10 bases line up with TRBD2. Germline V lookup: CDR1 MNHEY, CDR2 SVGAGI. V lost 0 bases and J lost 4; bases outside the gene matches: 6. This CDR3 spans 16 amino acids.

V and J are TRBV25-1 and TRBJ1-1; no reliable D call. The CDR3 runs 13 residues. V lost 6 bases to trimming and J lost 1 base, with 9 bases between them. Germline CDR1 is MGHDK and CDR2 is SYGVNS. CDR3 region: CASREPGNTEAFF. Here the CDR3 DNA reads TGTGCCAGCAGGGAACCCGGGAACACTGAAGCTTTCTTT.

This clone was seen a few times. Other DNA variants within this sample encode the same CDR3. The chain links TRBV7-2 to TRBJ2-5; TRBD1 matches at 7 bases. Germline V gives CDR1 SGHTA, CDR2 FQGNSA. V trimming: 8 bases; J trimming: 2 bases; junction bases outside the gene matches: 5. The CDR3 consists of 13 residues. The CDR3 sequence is CASRTGSQETQYF. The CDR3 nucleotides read TGTGCCAGCCGGACAGGAAGTCAAGAGACCCAGTACTTC.

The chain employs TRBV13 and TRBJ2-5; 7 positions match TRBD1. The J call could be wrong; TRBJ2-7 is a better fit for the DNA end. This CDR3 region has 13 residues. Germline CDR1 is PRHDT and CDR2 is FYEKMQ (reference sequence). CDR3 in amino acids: CASSSDRDYEQYF. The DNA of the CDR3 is TGTGCCAGCAGCTCAGACAGGGACTACGAGCAGTACTTC.

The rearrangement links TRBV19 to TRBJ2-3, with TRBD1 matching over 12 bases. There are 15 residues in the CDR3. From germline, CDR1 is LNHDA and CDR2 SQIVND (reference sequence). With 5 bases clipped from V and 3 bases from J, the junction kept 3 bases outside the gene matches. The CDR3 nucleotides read TGTGCCAGTAGTGGGGGACAGGGGGCAACAGATACGCAGTATTTT. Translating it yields CASSGGQGATDTQYF.